One sample yielded the 32 T cell receptor beta chains listed below, sequenced in a study of CD8 T cells in Susac syndrome. An amount of RNA that ranged from 0.5 to 1 ug was reverse transcribed with random hexamers. TCRdb recomputed calls from the immunoSEQ multiplex PCR reads with MiXCR, one row per CDR3 protein. The sample comprises 170,000 or so distinct CDR3 sequences, around 96% of which are singletons, and around 0.12% rests with the top ten. Input material: CD4+ T cells from PBMCs. The source of these receptors is a human donor with Susac syndrome.

The chain recombines TRBV7-2 with TRBJ1-2; D is unclear. The CDR3 is 16 amino acids. Germline CDR1 reads SGHTA; CDR2 reads FQGNSA. V was trimmed by 1 base and J by 7 bases, leaving 19 bases between them. CDR3 residues: CASSLVWGDLGSGYTF. The CDR3 bases are TGTGCCAGCAGCTTAGTTTGGGGTGACCTGGGGTCTGGCTACACCTTC.

The gene calls are TRBV25-1 and TRBJ1-4; weak D call: TRBD1 (6 bases). Germline V gene data show CDR1 as MGHDK and CDR2 as SYGVNS. Between the trimmed V and J ends, which lost 3 bases and 8 bases, there was a span of 13 bases. The CDR3 is 14 residues long. CDR3: CASSDRGIAEKLFF. The DNA for the CDR3 is TGTGCCAGCAGTGACAGGGGAATAGCGGAAAAACTGTTTTTT.

The J gene is TRBJ1-5, the V gene TRBV6-5; D is ambiguous. The CDR3 has 14 amino acids. Trimming removed 4 bases from V and 2 bases from J, with 9 bases in between. From germline, CDR1 is MNHEY and CDR2 SVGAGI. DNA of the CDR3: TGTGCCAGCAGTTCCGGTGTGGGCAATCAGCCCCAGCATTTT. As protein: CASSSGVGNQPQHF.

The chain couples TRBV7-9 to TRBJ2-3, with TRBD1 matching 7 bases. The CDR3 spans 14 residues. V shed 5 bases, J shed 1 base, and the junction held 3 bases outside the gene matches. Germline V lookup: CDR1 SEHNR, CDR2 FQNEAQ (reference sequence). CDR3 sequence reads: CASSPGGGTDTQYF. As DNA, the CDR3 is TGTGCCAGCAGCCCAGGGGGAGGCACAGATACGCAGTATTTT.

This chain connects TRBV6-5 to TRBJ1-2; D ambiguous. From germline, CDR1 is MNHEY and CDR2 SVGAGI. Trimming left V 3 bases short and J 2 bases short, with 7 bases between. CDR3 length: 13 residues. The CDR3 loop is CASSYDGNYGYTF. CDR3 sequence (DNA): TGTGCCAGCAGTTATGACGGAAACTATGGCTACACCTTC.

The chain is built from TRBV7-8 and TRBJ1-2; D is unresolved. Trimming pared 0 bases from V and 8 bases from J, leaving 10 bases between. The CDR3 runs 13 residues. Germline CDR1 reads SGHVS; CDR2 reads FQNEAQ. CDR3 region: CASSLAGIEGYTF. In DNA form, the CDR3 reads TGTGCCAGCAGCTTAGCAGGAATTGAAGGCTACACCTTC.

V is TRBV4-3 and J is TRBJ2-2, with TRBD2 as a possible D gene (5 bases). The CDR3 length is 15 residues. Trimming shortened V by 0 bases and J by 3 bases, and 8 bases separated the two germline ends. The V gene's germline CDR1 is LGHNA and CDR2 YSLEER. DNA of the CDR3: TGCGCCAGCAGCCAAGACCTAGCCTACACCGGGGAGCTGTTTTTT. This sequence encodes CASSQDLAYTGELFF.

The chain employs TRBV7-9 and TRBJ2-4; D is unclear. The germline V gene has CDR1 SEHNR and CDR2 FQNEAQ (reference sequence). Trimming cost V 5 bases and J 5 bases, with 13 bases left between them. The CDR3 extends over 14 amino acids. The CDR3 protein is CASSAGQYENIQYF. The CDR3 coding sequence is TGTGCCAGCAGCGCCGGGCAGTACGAAAACATTCAGTACTTC.

The chain has TRBV3-1 and TRBJ2-1; D is perhaps TRBD1 (5 bases). Trimming took 4 bases from V and 10 from J, leaving 8 bases between them. CDR1 LGHDT and CDR2 YNNKEL come from the germline V gene (reference sequence). The CDR3 length is 11 residues. Here the CDR3 DNA reads TGTGCCAGCAGCCTCTGGGGCGAGCAGTTCTTC. Protein: CASSLWGEQFF.

V usage is TRBV6-5 and J usage is TRBJ2-1, with 7 bases fitting TRBD1. The CDR3 length is 15 residues. The trim removed 5 bases at V and 7 bases at J, leaving 11 bases unmatched. The V gene's germline CDR1 is MNHEY and CDR2 SVGAGI. In DNA form, the CDR3 reads TGTGCCAGCAGTCCCGCGTGGGACAGAGCTAATGAGCAGTTCTTC. It translates to CASSPAWDRANEQFF.

The chain carries TRBV10-3 and TRBJ1-3; tentative D call: TRBD1 (5 bases). The V and J ends lost 7 bases and 0 bases respectively, with 10 bases between them. The CDR3 runs 14 residues. Germline V gene data show CDR1 as ENHRY and CDR2 as SYGVKD. The CDR3 region has the DNA TGTGCCATCACCCAGGGCCTCTCTGGAAACACCATATATTTT. Protein: CAITQGLSGNTIYF.

V is TRBV15 and J is TRBJ1-4, with 9 bases fitting TRBD1. Germline CDR1 LNHNV, CDR2 YYDKDF (reference sequence). The junction had 2 bases not matched to a gene; V was cut back by 1 base and J by 5 bases. The CDR3 is 15 residues long. In DNA form, the CDR3 reads TGTGCCACCAGCAGAGGACAGGGGGGAAATGAAAAACTGTTTTTT. Its translation is CATSRGQGGNEKLFF.

The chain recombines TRBV3-1 with TRBJ1-4, with a weak D call TRBD1 (6 bases). This CDR3 has 14 amino acids. Trimming removed 5 bases at V and 8 bases at J, with 15 bases between. Germline V lookup: CDR1 LGHDT, CDR2 YNNKEL (reference sequence). The CDR3 DNA is TGTGCCAGCAGCGGAGGAGAACAGGGAGAAAAACTGTTTTTT. Amino acid sequence: CASSGGEQGEKLFF.

The sample holds a few counts of this clonotype. The chain employs TRBV19 and TRBJ2-3; D not certain. V was pared by 5 bases and J by 6 bases, with 6 bases between. The CDR3 length is 11 residues. The germline V gene encodes CDR1 LNHDA and CDR2 SQIVND (reference sequence). For the CDR3, the DNA is TGTGCCAGTAGTGAGAGGGATACGCAGTATTTT. Encoded protein: CASSERDTQYF.

The chain is built from TRBV6-5 and TRBJ2-5, with D possibly being TRBD1 or TRBD2 (5 bases each). V dropped 11 bases and J dropped 5 bases, with 18 bases sitting between them. Per the germline V gene, CDR1 is MNHEY and CDR2 is SVGAGI. This CDR3 contains 13 residues. Here the CDR3 reads CARLGDLGETQYF. The CDR3 DNA follows: TGTGCCCGCCTGGGGGATCTAGGCGAGACCCAGTACTTC.

The chain is built from TRBV14 and TRBJ1-3; D not resolved. Germline V CDR1 and CDR2: SGHDN, FVKESK. The CDR3 runs 14 residues. Trimming took off 3 bases at V and 1 base at J, with 7 bases between the two ends. The CDR3 here is CASSQRVSGNTIYF. CDR3 DNA sequence: TGTGCCAGCAGCCAGAGGGTATCTGGAAACACCATATATTTT.

The V and J genes are TRBV25-1 and TRBJ2-5; the match to TRBD2 covers 7 bases. The CDR3 has 17 amino acids. Germline assignment: CDR1 MGHDK and CDR2 SYGVNS. J gave up 9 bases and V 1 base, and 17 bases lay outside the gene matches. In DNA form, the CDR3 reads TGTGCCAGCAGTGAATTGAAGTTTACCGGACCACGGGAGGCCCAGTACTTC. The encoded protein is CASSELKFTGPREAQYF. The full variable domain, in which reference TRBV25-1 and TRBJ2-5 provide the parts outside the CDR3, is EADIYQTPRYLVIGTGKKITLECSQTMGHDKMYWYQQDPGMELHLIHYSYGVNSTEKGDLSSESTVSRIRTEHFPLTLESARPSHTSQYLCASSELKFTGPREAQYFGPGTRLLVL.

V is TRBV18 and J is TRBJ2-4; TRBD1 agrees at 7 bases. The CDR3 is 12 residues long. Germline values: CDR1 KGHSH, CDR2 LQKENI. The ends lost 3 bases at V and 8 bases at J; junction bases unmatched: 1. The CDR3 reads CASSPTGDIQYF. The CDR3 DNA follows: TGTGCCAGCTCACCTACAGGGGACATTCAGTACTTC.

The V gene is TRBV15, the J gene TRBJ2-1, with D perhaps TRBD2 (5 bases). Germline V lookup: CDR1 LNHNV, CDR2 YYDKDF (reference sequence). Trimming left V 0 bases short and J 5 bases short, with 8 bases between. The CDR3 totals 14 residues. The CDR3 nucleotides read TGTGCCACCAGCAGAGATCTTAGCGACAATGAGCAGTTCTTC. Translation gives CATSRDLSDNEQFF.

CDR3 coding DNA: TGTGCCAGCAGCAGGGACAGCCCGTATGGCTACACCTTC. Translating it yields CASSRDSPYGYTF. The chain employs TRBV5-4 and TRBJ1-2; 7 bases agree with TRBD1. J gave up 5 bases and V 4 bases, and 5 bases lay outside the gene matches. Germline V gene sequence: CDR1 SGHNT, CDR2 YYREEE (reference sequence). CDR3 length: 13 residues. The full variable domain, completed using reference TRBV5-4 and TRBJ1-2, is ETGVTQSPTHLIKTRGQQVTLRCSSQSGHNTVSWYQQALGQGPQFIFQYYREEENGRGNFPPRFSGLQFPNYSSELNVNALELDDSALYLCASSRDSPYGYTFGSGTRLTVV.

The genes are TRBV5-6 and TRBJ2-5; TRBD1 agrees at 7 bases. The CDR3 has 15 amino acids. Germline values: CDR1 SGHDT, CDR2 YYEEEE. V gave up 3 bases and J gave up 2 bases; unmatched junction bases: 7. The CDR3 reads CASSSRQGGQETQYF. In nucleotides, the CDR3 is TGTGCCAGCAGCTCTCGACAGGGTGGACAAGAGACCCAGTACTTC. The full variable domain, with the rest looked up from reference TRBV5-6 and TRBJ2-5, is DAGVTQSPTHLIKTRGQQVTLRCSPKSGHDTVSWYQQALGQGPQFIFQYYEEEERQRGNFPDRFSGHQFPNYSSELNVNALLLGDSALYLCASSSRQGGQETQYFGPGTRLLVL.

The genes are TRBV29-1 and TRBJ2-4; either TRBD1 or TRBD2 may supply D (5 bases each). Per the germline V gene, CDR1 is SQVTM and CDR2 is ANQGSEA. The CDR3 runs 11 residues. V shed 5 bases and J shed 6 bases, with 8 bases lying between them. CDR3: CSVYGGNIQYF. The CDR3 coding sequence is TGCAGCGTTTATGGGGGAAACATTCAGTACTTC. Full variable domain (rest looked up from reference TRBV29-1 and TRBJ2-4): SAVISQKPSRDICQRGTSLTIQCQVDSQVTMMFWYRQQPGQSLTLIATANQGSEATYESGFVIDKFPISRPNLTFSTLTVSNMSPEDSSIYLCSVYGGNIQYFGAGTRLSVL.

V and J are TRBV7-2 and TRBJ1-3; D remains unclear. V lost 4 bases and J lost 7, with 5 bases in between. This CDR3 spans 11 amino acids. Germline lookup yields CDR1 SGHTA and CDR2 FQGNSA. CDR3 in amino acids: CASSSSNTIYF. The CDR3, as DNA: TGTGCCAGCAGCTCAAGTAACACCATATATTTT.

The gene calls are TRBV19 and TRBJ1-5; D is undetermined. The CDR3 extends over 13 amino acids. V was cut by 4 bases and J by 5 bases, with 9 bases left in between. The germline gives CDR1 LNHDA, CDR2 SQIVND (reference sequence). CDR3 in amino acids: CASSTLAHQPQHF. CDR3 nucleotides: TGTGCCAGTAGTACCCTCGCCCATCAGCCCCAGCATTTT.

This chain uses TRBV29-1 with TRBJ1-5; 7 bases align to TRBD1. The CDR3 consists of 14 residues. Looked up from germline, CDR1 is SQVTM and CDR2 is ANQGSEA. Trimming took 6 bases from V and 0 from J; bases not matched to a gene: 5. Here the CDR3 DNA reads TGCAGCGTGACCGAGGGGGCTAGCAATCAGCCCCAGCATTTT. This translates into CSVTEGASNQPQHF. The full variable domain, completed using reference TRBV29-1 and TRBJ1-5, is SAVISQKPSRDICQRGTSLTIQCQVDSQVTMMFWYRQQPGQSLTLIATANQGSEATYESGFVIDKFPISRPNLTFSTLTVSNMSPEDSSIYLCSVTEGASNQPQHFGDGTRLSIL.

The rearrangement joins TRBV10-3 to TRBJ2-5; 10 nucleotides match TRBD2. The V gene's germline CDR1 is ENHRY and CDR2 SYGVKD. The CDR3 runs to 14 residues. V was clipped by 3 bases and J by 9 bases; unmatched bases: 7. The CDR3 protein is CAISDSGGLEAQYF. The CDR3 nucleotides read TGTGCCATCAGTGATAGCGGGGGGCTCGAGGCCCAGTACTTC.

J is TRBJ2-6 and V is TRBV10-3; D not resolved. V lost 3 bases, J lost 0 bases, and 3 bases lay in between. The CDR3 extends over 14 amino acids. CDR1 is ENHRY and CDR2 is SYGVKD in the germline V gene. Written as DNA, the CDR3 is TGTGCCATCAGTGATTCCTCTGGGGCCAACGTCCTGACTTTC. The encoded protein is CAISDSSGANVLTF.

CDR3 amino acids: CASSPRGEANNEQFF. DNA for the CDR3: TGTGCCAGCTCACCGCGAGGGGAGGCCAACAATGAGCAGTTCTTC. The V and J genes are TRBV18 and TRBJ2-1; D is possibly TRBD2 (6 bases). The CDR3 is 15 amino acids. V lost 3 bases and J 5 bases, leaving 14 bases between the germline ends. Germline V gene lookup returns CDR1 KGHSH and CDR2 LQKENI.

This chain links TRBV28 with TRBJ2-5; tentatively, D is TRBD1 (7 bases). The CDR3 runs to 15 residues. V was trimmed by 3 bases and J by 1 base, leaving 12 bases between them. Per germline, CDR1 MDHEN and CDR2 SYDVKM. CDR3 DNA sequence: TGTGCCAGCAGTTTGGAGGGGGCGGCCCAAGAGACCCAGTACTTC. Its translation is CASSLEGAAQETQYF.

In this sample, this clonotype turned up a few times. This chain joins TRBV6-1 and TRBJ1-5; TRBD1 matches 7 bases. The CDR3 has 14 residues. Germline V lookup: CDR1 MNHNS, CDR2 SASEGT. The trim removed 6 bases at V and 3 bases at J, leaving 5 bases unmatched. This chain's CDR3 is CASSLDRVNQPQHF. The CDR3 DNA reads as TGTGCCAGCAGCTTAGACAGGGTCAATCAGCCCCAGCATTTT.

The chain recombines TRBV13 with TRBJ1-6; D ambiguous. The CDR3 sequence is 14 residues long. The germline gives CDR1 PRHDT, CDR2 FYEKMQ (reference sequence). Trimming cost V 5 bases and J 8 bases, with 13 bases left between them. The CDR3 region is CASSDAEVDSPLHF. DNA of the CDR3: TGTGCCAGCAGCGACGCAGAGGTTGATTCACCCCTCCACTTT.

The genes are TRBV5-6 and TRBJ2-7; 10 bases match TRBD1. The length of the CDR3 is 16 residues. J was trimmed by 0 bases and V by 3 bases; bases with no gene match: 6. Germline CDR1 SGHDT, CDR2 YYEEEE. In nucleotides, the CDR3 is TGTGCCAGCAGCTGGGGACAGGGGAGGAACTCCTACGAGCAGTACGTC. Translated: CASSWGQGRNSYEQYV.